Following are 8 T cell receptor beta chains from one sample sequenced in a study of shared clonotypes between healthy human individuals. Profiling relied on immunoSEQ multiplex PCR, and the TCRdb table lists in-frame clones only, not all of them. This sample carries some 2,000,000 clones, about 94% of them seen once, and the ten largest clones take about 1.1%. Naivety among CD8 cells was defined by CD45RO negativity and positive CCR7 selection, thereby excluding terminally differentiated effector memory CD45RA+ cells. Sequencing was performed on naive CD8+ T cells sorted from blood. Source of these receptors: a man aged 18 to 35 in good health.

This clone was seen only a few times. The chain combines TRBV30 with TRBJ1-5; D is unclear. V lost 3 bases to trimming and J lost 3 bases, with 15 bases between them. Germline values: CDR1 GTSNPN, CDR2 SVGIG (reference sequence). The CDR3 contains 15 residues. CDR3 DNA: TGTGCCTGGAGCTCCCGGATTGGCAACAATCAGCCCCAGCATTTT. It is translated as CAWSSRIGNNQPQHF. Combining the CDR3 with reference TRBV30 and TRBJ1-5 gives the whole variable domain SQTIHQWPATLVQPVGSPLSLECTVEGTSNPNLYWYRQAAGRGLQLLFYSVGIGQISSEVPQNLSASRPQDRQFILSSKKLLLSDSGFYLCAWSSRIGNNQPQHFGDGTRLSIL.

The V and J genes are TRBV6-5 and TRBJ1-2; tentative D call: TRBD1 (5 bases). Germline V gene sequence: CDR1 MNHEY, CDR2 SVGAGI. Trimming pared 2 bases from V and 6 bases from J, leaving 13 bases between. This CDR3 contains 14 residues. The CDR3, as DNA: TGTGCCAGCAGTTACATGGTCCTAGGGGATGGCTACACCTTC. Its translation: CASSYMVLGDGYTF.

The rearrangement joins TRBV15 to TRBJ2-7; D remains ambiguous. CDR3 length equals 16 residues. V was pared by 1 base and J by 0 bases, with 13 bases between. Germline V gene sequence: CDR1 LNHNV, CDR2 YYDKDF (reference sequence). CDR3: CATSRGLSFLSYEQYF. The DNA for the CDR3 is TGTGCCACCAGCAGAGGTCTTAGTTTCCTCTCCTACGAGCAGTACTTC.

The chain uses TRBV27 and TRBJ2-7; 8 bases are a match to TRBD1. The CDR3 covers 14 residues. CDR1 and CDR2 (germline): MNHEY, SMNVEV (reference sequence). Trimming took 2 bases from V and 6 from J; bases not matched to a gene: 6. CDR3 DNA: TGTGCCAGCAGTTTAGGGACAGGTCCGGTCGAGCAGTACTTC. This translates into CASSLGTGPVEQYF.

This rearrangement joins TRBV30 to TRBJ2-2; the D is unclear. The CDR3 sequence is 10 residues long. Trimming shortened V by 6 bases and J by 5 bases, and 4 bases separated the two germline ends. CDR1 GTSNPN and CDR2 SVGIG come from the germline V gene (reference sequence). CDR3 sequence (DNA): TGTGCCTGCGAGACCGGGGAGCTGTTTTTT. Translation gives CACETGELFF.

The chain has TRBV13 and TRBJ2-7; perhaps D is TRBD1 or TRBD2 (5 bases each). This CDR3 has 16 amino acids. Trimming shortened V by 3 bases and J by 3 bases, and 18 bases separated the two germline ends. Looked up from germline, CDR1 is PRHDT and CDR2 is FYEKMQ (reference sequence). CDR3 in amino acids: CASSLGPGTAYYEQYF. In nucleotides, the CDR3 is TGTGCCAGCAGCTTGGGGCCCGGGACGGCTTACTACGAGCAGTACTTC.

The chain is built from TRBV13 and TRBJ2-1; D call uncertain. CDR1 is PRHDT and CDR2 is FYEKMQ in the germline V gene (reference sequence). This CDR3 is 12 amino acids long. V lost 5 bases and J 6 bases, leaving 8 bases between the germline ends. The CDR3, as DNA: TGTGCCAGCAGCCTCACAAGCAATGAGCAGTTCTTC. Translated, it gives CASSLTSNEQFF.

The V gene is TRBV5-1, the J gene TRBJ2-2; D not resolved. Germline assignment: CDR1 SGHRS and CDR2 YFSETQ. This CDR3 is 14 amino acids long. V dropped 4 bases and J dropped 2 bases, with 9 bases sitting between them. CDR3 bases: TGCGCCAGCAGCGAGCTGGCTAACACCGGGGAGCTGTTTTTT. Amino acid sequence: CASSELANTGELFF.